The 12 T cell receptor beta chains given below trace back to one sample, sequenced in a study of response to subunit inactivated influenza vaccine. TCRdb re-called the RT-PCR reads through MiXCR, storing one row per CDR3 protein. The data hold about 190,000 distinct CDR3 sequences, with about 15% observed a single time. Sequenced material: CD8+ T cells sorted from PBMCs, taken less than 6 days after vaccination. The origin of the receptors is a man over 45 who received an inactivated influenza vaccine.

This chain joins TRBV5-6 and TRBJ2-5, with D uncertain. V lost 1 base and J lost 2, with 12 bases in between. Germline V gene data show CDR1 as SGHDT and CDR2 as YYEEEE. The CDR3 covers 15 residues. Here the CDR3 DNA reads TGTGCCAGCAGCTTGCCCCAGCAACCTCAAGAGACCCAGTACTTC. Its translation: CASSLPQQPQETQYF.

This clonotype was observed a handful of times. CDR3 residues: CASSLNYVLAGVSYNEQFF. The CDR3 DNA reads as TGTGCCAGCAGCTTAAACTACGTACTAGCGGGAGTTTCCTACAATGAGCAGTTCTTC. V is TRBV7-8 and J is TRBJ2-1, with TRBD2 matching 11 bases. CDR1 and CDR2 from the germline V gene are SGHVS and FQNEAQ. The junction had 10 bases not matched to a gene; V was cut back by 2 bases and J by 1 base. This CDR3 has 19 amino acids.

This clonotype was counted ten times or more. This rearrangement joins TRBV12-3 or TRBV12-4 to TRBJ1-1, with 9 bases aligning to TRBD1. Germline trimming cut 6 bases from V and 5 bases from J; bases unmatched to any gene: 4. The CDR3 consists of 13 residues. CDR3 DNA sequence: TGTGCCAGCAGGACAGGGGGTAGGACTGAAGCTTTCTTT. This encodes CASRTGGRTEAFF.

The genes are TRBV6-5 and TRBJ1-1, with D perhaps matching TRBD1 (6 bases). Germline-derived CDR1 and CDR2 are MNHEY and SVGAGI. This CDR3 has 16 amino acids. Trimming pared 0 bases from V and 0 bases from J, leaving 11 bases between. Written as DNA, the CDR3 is TGTGCCAGCAGTTACTCGGGAACAGGGATGAACACTGAAGCTTTCTTT. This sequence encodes CASSYSGTGMNTEAFF.

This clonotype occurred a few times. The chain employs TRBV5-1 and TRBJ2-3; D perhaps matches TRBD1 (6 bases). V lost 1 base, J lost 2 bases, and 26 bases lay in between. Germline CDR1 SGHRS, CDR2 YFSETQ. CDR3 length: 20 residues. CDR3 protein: CASSLILGRGPQVPTDTQYF. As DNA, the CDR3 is TGCGCCAGCAGCTTGATACTCGGCAGGGGACCCCAGGTACCCACAGATACGCAGTATTTT.

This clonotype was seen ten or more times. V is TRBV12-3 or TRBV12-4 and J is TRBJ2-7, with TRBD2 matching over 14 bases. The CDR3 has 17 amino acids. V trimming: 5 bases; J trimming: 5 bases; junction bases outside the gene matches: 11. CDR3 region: CASSPPGLAGVANEQYF. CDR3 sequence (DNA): TGTGCCAGCAGTCCACCGGGACTAGCGGGAGTAGCTAACGAGCAGTACTTC.

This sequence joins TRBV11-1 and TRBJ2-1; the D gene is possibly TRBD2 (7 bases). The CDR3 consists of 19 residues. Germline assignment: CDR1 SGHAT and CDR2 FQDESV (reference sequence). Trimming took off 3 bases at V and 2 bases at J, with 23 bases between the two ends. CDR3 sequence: CASSFPGHMGREPYNEQFF. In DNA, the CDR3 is TGTGCCAGCAGCTTCCCGGGACATATGGGGAGGGAACCCTACAATGAGCAGTTCTTC. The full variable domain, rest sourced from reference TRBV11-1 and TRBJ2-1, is EAEVAQSPRYKITEKSQAVAFWCDPISGHATLYWYRQILGQGPELLVQFQDESVVDDSQLPKDRFSAERLKGVDSTLKIQPAELGDSAMYLCASSFPGHMGREPYNEQFFGPGTRLTVL.

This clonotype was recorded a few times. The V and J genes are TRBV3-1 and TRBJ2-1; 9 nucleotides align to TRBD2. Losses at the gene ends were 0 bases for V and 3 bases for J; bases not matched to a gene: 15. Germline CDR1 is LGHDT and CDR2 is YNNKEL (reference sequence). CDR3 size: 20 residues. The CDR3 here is CASSQDNPARAGGFYNEQFF. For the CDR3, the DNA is TGTGCCAGCAGCCAAGATAATCCGGCGCGAGCGGGAGGATTCTACAATGAGCAGTTCTTC.

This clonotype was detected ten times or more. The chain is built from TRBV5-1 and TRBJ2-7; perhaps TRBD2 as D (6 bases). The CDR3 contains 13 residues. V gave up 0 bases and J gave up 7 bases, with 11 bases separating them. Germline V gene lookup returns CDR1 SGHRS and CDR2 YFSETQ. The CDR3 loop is CASSLAAGWEQYF. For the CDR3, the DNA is TGCGCCAGCAGCTTGGCCGCGGGATGGGAGCAGTACTTC.

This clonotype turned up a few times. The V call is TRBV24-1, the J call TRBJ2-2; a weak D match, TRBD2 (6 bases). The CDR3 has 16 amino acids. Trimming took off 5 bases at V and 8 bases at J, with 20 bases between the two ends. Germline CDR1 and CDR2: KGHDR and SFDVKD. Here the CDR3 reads CATSAPVEGGPGELFF. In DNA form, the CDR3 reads TGTGCCACCAGTGCCCCCGTGGAGGGCGGTCCTGGGGAGCTGTTTTTT.

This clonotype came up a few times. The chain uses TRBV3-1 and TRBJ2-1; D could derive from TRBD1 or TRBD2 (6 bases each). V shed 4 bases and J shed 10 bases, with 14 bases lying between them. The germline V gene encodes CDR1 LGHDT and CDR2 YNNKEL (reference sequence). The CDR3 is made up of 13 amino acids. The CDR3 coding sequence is TGTGCCAGCAGCCCGGGGGCTTCCAAGGAGCAGTTCTTC. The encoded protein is CASSPGASKEQFF.

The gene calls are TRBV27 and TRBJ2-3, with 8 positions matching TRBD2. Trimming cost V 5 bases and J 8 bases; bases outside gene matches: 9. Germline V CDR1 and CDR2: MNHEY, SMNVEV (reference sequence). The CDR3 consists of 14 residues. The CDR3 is CASSLGGAIGTQYF. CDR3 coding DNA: TGTGCCAGCAGTCTCGGGGGGGCGATAGGTACGCAGTATTTT.